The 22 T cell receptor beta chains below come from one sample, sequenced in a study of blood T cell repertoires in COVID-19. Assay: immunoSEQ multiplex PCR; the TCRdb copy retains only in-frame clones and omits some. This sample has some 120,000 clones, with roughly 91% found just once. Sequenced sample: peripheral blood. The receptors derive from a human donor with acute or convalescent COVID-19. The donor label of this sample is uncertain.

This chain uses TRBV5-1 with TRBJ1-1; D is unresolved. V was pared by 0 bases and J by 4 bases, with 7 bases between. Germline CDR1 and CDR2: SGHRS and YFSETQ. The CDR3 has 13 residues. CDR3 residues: CASSLAGSTEAFF. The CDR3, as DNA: TGCGCCAGCAGCTTGGCGGGTAGCACTGAAGCTTTCTTT.

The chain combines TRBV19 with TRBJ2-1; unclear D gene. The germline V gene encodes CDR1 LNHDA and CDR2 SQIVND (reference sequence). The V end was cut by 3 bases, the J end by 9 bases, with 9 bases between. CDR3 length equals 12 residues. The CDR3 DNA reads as TGTGCCAGTAGTATGATGTCCAGTGAGCAGTTCTTC. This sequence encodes CASSMMSSEQFF.

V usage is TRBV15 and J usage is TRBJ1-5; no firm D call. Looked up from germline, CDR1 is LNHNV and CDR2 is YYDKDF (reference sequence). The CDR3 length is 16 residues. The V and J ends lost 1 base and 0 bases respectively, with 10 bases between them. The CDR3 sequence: CATSRGSVFSNQPQHF. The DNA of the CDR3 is TGTGCCACCAGCAGAGGTTCAGTTTTTAGCAATCAGCCCCAGCATTTT.

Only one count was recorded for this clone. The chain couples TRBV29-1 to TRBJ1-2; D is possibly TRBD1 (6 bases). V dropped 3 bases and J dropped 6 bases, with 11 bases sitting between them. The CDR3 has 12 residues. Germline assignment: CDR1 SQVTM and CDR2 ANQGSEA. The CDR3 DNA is TGCAGCGTTGATGCAGGGGAAAATGGCTACACCTTC. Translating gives CSVDAGENGYTF.

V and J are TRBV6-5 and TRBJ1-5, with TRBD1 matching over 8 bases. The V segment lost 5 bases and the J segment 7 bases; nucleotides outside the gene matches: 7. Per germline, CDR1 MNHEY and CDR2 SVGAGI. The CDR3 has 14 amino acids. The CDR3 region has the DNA TGTGCCAGCAGTAACCACGACAGGGGCCAGCCCCAGCATTTT. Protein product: CASSNHDRGQPQHF.

CDR3 nucleotide sequence: TGTGCCAGCAGTACAGGGGCCGCTCCACTGAGATATGGCTACACCTTC. This translates into CASSTGAAPLRYGYTF. The chain is built from TRBV28 and TRBJ1-2; 7 positions match TRBD1. CDR1 is MDHEN, CDR2 SYDVKM, per germline. This CDR3 region has 16 residues. J was trimmed by 5 bases and V by 5 bases; bases with no gene match: 14.

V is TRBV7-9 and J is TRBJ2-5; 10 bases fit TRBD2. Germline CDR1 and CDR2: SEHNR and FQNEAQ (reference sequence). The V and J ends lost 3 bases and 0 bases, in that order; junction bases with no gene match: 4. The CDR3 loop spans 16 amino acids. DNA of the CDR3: TGTGCCAGCAGCTTTGCTAGCGGGGGAAACCAAGAGACCCAGTACTTC. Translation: CASSFASGGNQETQYF.

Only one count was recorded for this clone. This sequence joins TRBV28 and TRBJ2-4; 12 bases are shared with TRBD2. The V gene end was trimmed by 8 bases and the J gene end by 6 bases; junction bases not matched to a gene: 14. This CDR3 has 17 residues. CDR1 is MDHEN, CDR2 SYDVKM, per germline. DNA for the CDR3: TGTGCCAGCCAGGTAGCTAGCGGGAGGGCCGGGCGAAACATTCAGTACTTC. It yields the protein CASQVASGRAGRNIQYF.

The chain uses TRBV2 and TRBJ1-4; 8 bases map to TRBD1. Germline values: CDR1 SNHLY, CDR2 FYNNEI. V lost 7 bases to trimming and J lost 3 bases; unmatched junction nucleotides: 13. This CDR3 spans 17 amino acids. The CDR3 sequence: CASNGVAGGLPNEKLFF. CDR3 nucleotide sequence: TGTGCCAGCAACGGGGTCGCAGGGGGCTTACCTAATGAAAAACTGTTTTTT.

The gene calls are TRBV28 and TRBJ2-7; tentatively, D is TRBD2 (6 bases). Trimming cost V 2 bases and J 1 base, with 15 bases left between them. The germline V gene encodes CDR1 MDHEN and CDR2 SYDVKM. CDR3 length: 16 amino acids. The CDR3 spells CASSLVVGTGSYEQYF. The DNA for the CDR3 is TGTGCCAGCAGTTTAGTGGTAGGGACTGGGTCCTACGAGCAGTACTTC.

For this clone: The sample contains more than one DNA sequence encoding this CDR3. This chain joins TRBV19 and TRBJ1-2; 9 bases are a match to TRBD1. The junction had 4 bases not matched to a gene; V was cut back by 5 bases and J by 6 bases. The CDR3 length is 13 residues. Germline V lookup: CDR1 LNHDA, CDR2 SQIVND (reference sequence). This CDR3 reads CASSPRDRDGYTF. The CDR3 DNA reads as TGTGCCAGTAGTCCCCGGGACAGGGATGGCTACACCTTC.

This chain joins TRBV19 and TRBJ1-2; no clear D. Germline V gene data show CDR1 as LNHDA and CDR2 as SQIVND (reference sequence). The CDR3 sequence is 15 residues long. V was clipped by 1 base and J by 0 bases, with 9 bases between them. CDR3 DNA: TGTGCCAGTAGTATAGGGGCATTCGCTAACTATGGCTACACCTTC. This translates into CASSIGAFANYGYTF.

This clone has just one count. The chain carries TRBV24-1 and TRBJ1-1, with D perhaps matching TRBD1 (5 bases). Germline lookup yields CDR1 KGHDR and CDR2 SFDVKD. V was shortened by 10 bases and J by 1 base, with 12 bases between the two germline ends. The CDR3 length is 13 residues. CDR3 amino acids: CATRDSANTEAFF. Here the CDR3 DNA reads TGTGCCACTAGGGACTCAGCGAACACTGAAGCTTTCTTT.

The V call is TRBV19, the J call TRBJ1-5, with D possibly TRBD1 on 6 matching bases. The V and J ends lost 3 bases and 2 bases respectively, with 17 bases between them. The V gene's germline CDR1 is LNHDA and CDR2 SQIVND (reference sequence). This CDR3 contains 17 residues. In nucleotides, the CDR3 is TGTGCCAGTAGTATCAGGGGCCCGAGCTCCGGCAATCAGCCCCAGCATTTT. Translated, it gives CASSIRGPSSGNQPQHF.

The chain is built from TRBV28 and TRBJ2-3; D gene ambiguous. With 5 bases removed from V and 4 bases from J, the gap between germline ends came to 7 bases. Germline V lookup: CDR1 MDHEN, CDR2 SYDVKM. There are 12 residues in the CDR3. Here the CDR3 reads CASSIPSDTQYF. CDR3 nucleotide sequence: TGTGCCAGCAGTATCCCGTCAGATACGCAGTATTTT.

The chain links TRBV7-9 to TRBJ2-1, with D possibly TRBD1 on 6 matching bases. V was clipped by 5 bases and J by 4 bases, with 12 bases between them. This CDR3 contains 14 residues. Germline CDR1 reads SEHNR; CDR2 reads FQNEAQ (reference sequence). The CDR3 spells CASSAAQGYNEQFF. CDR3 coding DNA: TGTGCCAGCAGCGCGGCTCAGGGGTACAATGAGCAGTTCTTC.

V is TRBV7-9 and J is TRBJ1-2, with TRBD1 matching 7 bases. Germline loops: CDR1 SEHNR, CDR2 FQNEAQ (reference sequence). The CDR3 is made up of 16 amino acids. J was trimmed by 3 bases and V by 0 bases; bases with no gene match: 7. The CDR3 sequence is CASSLARTGEDYGYTF. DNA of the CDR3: TGTGCCAGCAGCTTAGCGAGAACAGGGGAGGACTATGGCTACACCTTC.

This CDR3 reads CASSAGTGSSDTQYF. CDR3 bases: TGTGCCAGCAGTGCAGGGACAGGGAGTTCCGATACGCAGTATTTT. The gene calls are TRBV6-4 and TRBJ2-3; 9 positions agree with TRBD1. Germline values: CDR1 MRHNA, CDR2 SNTAGT. The V and J ends lost 4 bases and 6 bases, in that order; junction bases with no gene match: 8. The CDR3 has 15 residues.

CDR3 bases: TGTGCCAGCAGTTGGGCAGAAACAGGGGTTTACACCTTC. Amino acids: CASSWAETGVYTF. The V gene is TRBV6-6, the J gene TRBJ1-2; 7 nucleotides agree with TRBD1. The CDR3 is made up of 13 amino acids. Germline-derived CDR1 and CDR2 are MNHNY and SVGAGI (reference sequence). J lost 11 bases, V lost 4 bases, and 10 bases had no gene match.

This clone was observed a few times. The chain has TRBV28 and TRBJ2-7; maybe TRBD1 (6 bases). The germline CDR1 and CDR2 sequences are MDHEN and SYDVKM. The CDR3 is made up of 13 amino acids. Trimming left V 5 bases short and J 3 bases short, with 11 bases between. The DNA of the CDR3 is TGTGCCAGCAGTACAGGGCCCTACTACGAGCAGTACTTC. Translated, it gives CASSTGPYYEQYF.

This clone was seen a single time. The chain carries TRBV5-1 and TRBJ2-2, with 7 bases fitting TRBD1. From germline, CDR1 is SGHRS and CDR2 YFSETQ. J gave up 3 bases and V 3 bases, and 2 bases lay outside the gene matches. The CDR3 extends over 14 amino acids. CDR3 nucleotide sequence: TGCGCCAGCAGCTCAGGACAGGACACCGGGGAGCTGTTTTTT. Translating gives CASSSGQDTGELFF.

CDR3 amino acids: CASSRGQTNSPLHF. CDR3 DNA sequence: TGTGCCAGCAGCCGGGGACAGACTAATTCACCCCTCCACTTT. The V gene is TRBV11-1, the J gene TRBJ1-6, with 7 bases fitting TRBD1. Germline V gene lookup returns CDR1 SGHAT and CDR2 FQDESV (reference sequence). The V and J ends lost 5 bases and 6 bases, in that order; junction bases with no gene match: 4. CDR3 size: 14 residues.